The entry below describes one TCR beta chain. Its antigen is not identified. Between the trimmed V and J ends, which lost 5 bases and 0 bases, there was a span of 10 bases. This CDR3 has 14 amino acids. In germline, CDR1 is SGHTA, CDR2 FQGNSA. This entry comes from a study of radiotherapy plus CTLA-4 blockade in lung cancer. Across the whole study: Among enrolled patients, roughly 17% responded and roughly 31% achieved disease control.

CTLA-4 blockade using ipilimumab, together with focal radiation, was received by patients with chemo-refractory metastatic non-small-cell lung cancer. TCRdb's table, derived via immunoSEQ multiplex PCR, lists solely in-frame clones and lacks some. The sample contains some 37,000 clones, over 60% of which appear only once. The study, taken as a whole, reports: Radiotherapy with ipilimumab was followed by blood expansion of tumor-derived clones. Dynamics of early blood T cell clones, together with interferon-beta, were reportedly the best predictors of response.

The V gene is TRBV7-2, the J gene TRBJ1-1, with D unresolved. The material sequenced was peripheral blood, taken from a patient treated with radiotherapy plus ipilimumab. The receptor was isolated from a human donor with non-small cell lung cancer who had stable disease on radiotherapy plus ipilimumab. CDR3 DNA: TGTGCCAGCAGCCTTCGACATATGAACACTGAAGCTTTCTTT. Translation gives CASSLRHMNTEAFF.